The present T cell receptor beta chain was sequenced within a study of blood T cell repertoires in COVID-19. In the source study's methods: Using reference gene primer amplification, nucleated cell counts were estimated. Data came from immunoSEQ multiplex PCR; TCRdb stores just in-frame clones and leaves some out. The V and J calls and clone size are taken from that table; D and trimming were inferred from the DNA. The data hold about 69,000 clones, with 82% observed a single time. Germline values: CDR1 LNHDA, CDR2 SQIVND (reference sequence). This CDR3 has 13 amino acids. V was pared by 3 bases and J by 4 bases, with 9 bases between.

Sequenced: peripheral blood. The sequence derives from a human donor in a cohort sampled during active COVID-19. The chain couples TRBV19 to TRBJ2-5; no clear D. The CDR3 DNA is TGTGCCAGTAGTATTGGGTGGAGAGAGACCCAGTACTTC. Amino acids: CASSIGWRETQYF.